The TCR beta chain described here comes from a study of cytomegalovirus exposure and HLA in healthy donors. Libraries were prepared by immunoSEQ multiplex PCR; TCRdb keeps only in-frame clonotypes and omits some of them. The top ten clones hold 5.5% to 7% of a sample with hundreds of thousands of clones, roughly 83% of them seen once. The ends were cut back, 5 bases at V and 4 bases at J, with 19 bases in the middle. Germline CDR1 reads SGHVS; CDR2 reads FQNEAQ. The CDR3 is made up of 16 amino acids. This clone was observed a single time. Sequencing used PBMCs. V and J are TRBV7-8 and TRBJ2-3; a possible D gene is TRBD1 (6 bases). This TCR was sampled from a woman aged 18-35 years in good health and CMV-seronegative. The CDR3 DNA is TGTGCCAGCAGCCCGATCACTAGGGGGATGGCAGATACGCAGTATTTT. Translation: CASSPITRGMADTQYF.